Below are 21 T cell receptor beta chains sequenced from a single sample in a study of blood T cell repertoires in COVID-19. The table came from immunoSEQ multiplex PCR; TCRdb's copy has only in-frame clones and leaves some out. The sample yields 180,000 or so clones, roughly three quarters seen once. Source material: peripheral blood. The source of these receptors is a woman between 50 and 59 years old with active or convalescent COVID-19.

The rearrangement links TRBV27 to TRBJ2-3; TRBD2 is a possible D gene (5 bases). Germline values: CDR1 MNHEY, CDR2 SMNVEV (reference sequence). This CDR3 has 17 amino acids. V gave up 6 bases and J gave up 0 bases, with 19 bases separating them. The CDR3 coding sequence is TGTGCCAGCAGCCTCAACATGAAGCGGCTTAGCACAGATACGCAGTATTTT. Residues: CASSLNMKRLSTDTQYF.

The CDR3 bases are TGTGCCAGCAGCTTGGAACGGTTAACTGAAGCTTTCTTT. Its translation: CASSLERLTEAFF. The chain links TRBV5-6 to TRBJ1-1; D remains ambiguous. There are 13 residues in the CDR3. The ends were cut back, 0 bases at V and 5 bases at J, with 8 bases in the middle. CDR1 is SGHDT, CDR2 YYEEEE, per germline.

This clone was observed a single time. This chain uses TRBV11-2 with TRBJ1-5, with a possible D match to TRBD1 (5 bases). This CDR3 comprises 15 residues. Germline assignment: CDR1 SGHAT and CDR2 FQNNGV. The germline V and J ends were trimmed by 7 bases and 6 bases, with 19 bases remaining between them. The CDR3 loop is CASNAGGEAIQPQHF. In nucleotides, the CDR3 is TGTGCCAGCAACGCGGGGGGGGAGGCAATTCAGCCCCAGCATTTT.

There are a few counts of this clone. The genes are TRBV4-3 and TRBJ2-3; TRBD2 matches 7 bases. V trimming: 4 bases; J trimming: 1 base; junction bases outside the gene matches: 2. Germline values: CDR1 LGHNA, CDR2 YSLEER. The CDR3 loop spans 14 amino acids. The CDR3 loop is CASSPGGGTDTQYF. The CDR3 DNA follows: TGCGCCAGCAGCCCGGGGGGAGGCACAGATACGCAGTATTTT.

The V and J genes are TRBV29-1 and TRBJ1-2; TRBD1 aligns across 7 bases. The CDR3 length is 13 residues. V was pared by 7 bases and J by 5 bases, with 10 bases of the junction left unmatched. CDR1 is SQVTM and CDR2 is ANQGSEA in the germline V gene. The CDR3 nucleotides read TGCAGCGGAGGGGACAGTCGAGATTATGGCTACACCTTC. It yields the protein CSGGDSRDYGYTF.

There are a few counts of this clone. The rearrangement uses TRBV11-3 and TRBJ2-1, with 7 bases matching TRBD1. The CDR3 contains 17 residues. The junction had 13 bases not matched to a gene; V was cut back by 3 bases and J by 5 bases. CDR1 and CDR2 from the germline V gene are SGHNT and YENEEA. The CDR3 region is CASSLSLRDSKNNEQFF. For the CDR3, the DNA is TGTGCCAGCAGCTTGAGTCTCAGGGACAGTAAAAACAATGAGCAGTTCTTC.

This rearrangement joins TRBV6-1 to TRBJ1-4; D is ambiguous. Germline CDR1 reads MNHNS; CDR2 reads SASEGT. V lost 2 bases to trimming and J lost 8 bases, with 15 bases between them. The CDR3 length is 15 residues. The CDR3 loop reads CASSETGLLGEKLFF. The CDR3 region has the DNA TGTGCCAGCAGTGAAACGGGGTTATTAGGGGAAAAACTGTTTTTT.

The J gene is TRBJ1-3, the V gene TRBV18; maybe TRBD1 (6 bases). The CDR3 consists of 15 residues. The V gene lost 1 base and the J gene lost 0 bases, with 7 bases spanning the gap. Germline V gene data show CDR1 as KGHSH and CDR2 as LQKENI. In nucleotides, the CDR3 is TGTGCCAGCTCACCACAGGGACACTCTGGAAACACCATATATTTT. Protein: CASSPQGHSGNTIYF.

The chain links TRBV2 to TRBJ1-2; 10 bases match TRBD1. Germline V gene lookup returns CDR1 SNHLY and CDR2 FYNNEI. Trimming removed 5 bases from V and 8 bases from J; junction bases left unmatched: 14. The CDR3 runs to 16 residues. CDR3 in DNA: TGTGCCAGCAGTCAAGACAGGGGGCCCCAGTCGGGGGGCTACACCTTC. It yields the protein CASSQDRGPQSGGYTF. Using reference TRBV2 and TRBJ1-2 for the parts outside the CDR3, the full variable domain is EPEVTQTPSHQVTQMGQEVILRCVPISNHLYFYWYRQILGQKVEFLVSFYNNEISEKSEIFDDQFSVERPDGSNFTLKIRSTKLEDSAMYFCASSQDRGPQSGGYTFGSGTRLTVV.

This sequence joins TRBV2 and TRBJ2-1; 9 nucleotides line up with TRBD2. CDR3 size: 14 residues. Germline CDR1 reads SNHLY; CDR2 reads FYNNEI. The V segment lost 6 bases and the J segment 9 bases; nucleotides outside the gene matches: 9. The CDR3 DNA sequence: TGTGCCAGCAGCGCTATGAGCGGGAGGACTGAGCAGTTCTTC. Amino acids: CASSAMSGRTEQFF.

The CDR3 coding sequence is TGTGCCAGCAGTTTCTTCCTCGGGGAGGGCTACACCTTC. Residues: CASSFFLGEGYTF. The chain is built from TRBV12-3 or TRBV12-4 and TRBJ1-2; the D is unclear. Trimming cost V 3 bases and J 8 bases, with 13 bases left between them. The CDR3 is 13 amino acids.

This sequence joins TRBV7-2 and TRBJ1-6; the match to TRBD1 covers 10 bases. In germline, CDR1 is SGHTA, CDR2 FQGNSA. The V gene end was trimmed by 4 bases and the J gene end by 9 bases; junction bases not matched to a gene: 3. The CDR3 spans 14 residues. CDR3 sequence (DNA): TGTGCCAGCAGCTCGGGACAGGGGTCTTCACCCCTCCACTTT. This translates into CASSSGQGSSPLHF.

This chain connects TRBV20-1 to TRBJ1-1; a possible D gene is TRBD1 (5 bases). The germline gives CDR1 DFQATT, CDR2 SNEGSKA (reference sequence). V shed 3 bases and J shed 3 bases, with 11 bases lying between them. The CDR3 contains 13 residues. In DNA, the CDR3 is TGCAGTGCTAGTGATCAAGGGGACACTGAAGCTTTCTTT. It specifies CSASDQGDTEAFF.

The CDR3 spells CASSLATGTGGYNEQFF. CDR3 bases: TGCGCCAGCAGCTTGGCAACCGGGACAGGGGGATACAATGAGCAGTTCTTC. The V and J genes are TRBV5-1 and TRBJ2-1; TRBD1 matches 11 bases. In germline, CDR1 is SGHRS, CDR2 YFSETQ. The CDR3 spans 17 residues. V shed 0 bases and J 4 bases; nucleotides not matched to a gene: 6.

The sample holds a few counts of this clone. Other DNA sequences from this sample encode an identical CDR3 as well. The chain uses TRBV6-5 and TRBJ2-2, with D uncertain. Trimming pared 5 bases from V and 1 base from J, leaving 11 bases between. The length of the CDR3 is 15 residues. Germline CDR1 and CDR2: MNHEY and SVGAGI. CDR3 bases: TGTGCCAGCAGTCCCCGGGTCGGGAACACCGGGGAGCTGTTTTTT. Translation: CASSPRVGNTGELFF.

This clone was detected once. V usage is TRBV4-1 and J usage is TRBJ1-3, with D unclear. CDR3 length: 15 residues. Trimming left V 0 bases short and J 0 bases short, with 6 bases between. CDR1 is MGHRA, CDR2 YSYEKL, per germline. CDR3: CASSQDSNSGNTIYF. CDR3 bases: TGCGCCAGCAGCCAAGATTCCAACTCTGGAAACACCATATATTTT.

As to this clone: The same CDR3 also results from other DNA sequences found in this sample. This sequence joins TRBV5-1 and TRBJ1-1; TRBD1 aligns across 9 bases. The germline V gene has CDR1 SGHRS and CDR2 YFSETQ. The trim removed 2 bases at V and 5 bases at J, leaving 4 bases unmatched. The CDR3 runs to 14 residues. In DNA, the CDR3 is TGCGCCAGCAGCTTACAGGGGGCAAGGACTGAAGCTTTCTTT. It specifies CASSLQGARTEAFF.

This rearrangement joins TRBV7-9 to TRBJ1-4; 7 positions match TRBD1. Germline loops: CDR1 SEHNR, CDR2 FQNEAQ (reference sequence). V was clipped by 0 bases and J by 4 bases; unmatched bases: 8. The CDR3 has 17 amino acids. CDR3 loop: CASSLALTQGINEKLFF. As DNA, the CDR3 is TGTGCCAGCAGCTTAGCCTTAACACAGGGGATTAATGAAAAACTGTTTTTT.

The CDR3 DNA reads TGTGCCAGCACTACAAGACAGGGGAACAATCAGCCCCAGCATTTT. The encoded protein is CASTTRQGNNQPQHF. V is TRBV28 and J is TRBJ1-5; 8 bases map to TRBD1. The CDR3 runs 15 residues. V lost 7 bases and J lost 3; bases outside the gene matches: 8. Germline V gene data show CDR1 as MDHEN and CDR2 as SYDVKM.

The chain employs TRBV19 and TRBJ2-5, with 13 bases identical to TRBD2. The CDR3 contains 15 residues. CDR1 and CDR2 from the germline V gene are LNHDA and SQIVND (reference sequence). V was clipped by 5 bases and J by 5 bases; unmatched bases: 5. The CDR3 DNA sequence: TGTGCCAGTAGTCGGACTAGCGGGAGACCGGAGACCCAGTACTTC. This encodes CASSRTSGRPETQYF.

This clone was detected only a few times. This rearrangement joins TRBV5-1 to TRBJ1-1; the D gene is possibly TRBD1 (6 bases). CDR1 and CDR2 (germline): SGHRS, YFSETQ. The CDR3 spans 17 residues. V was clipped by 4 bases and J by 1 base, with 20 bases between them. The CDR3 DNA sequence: TGCGCCAGCAGCCCCTCCGCGGGGGCCCCTAGGAACACTGAAGCTTTCTTT. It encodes CASSPSAGAPRNTEAFF. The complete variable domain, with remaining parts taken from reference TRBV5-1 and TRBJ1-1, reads KAGVTQTPRYLIKTRGQQVTLSCSPISGHRSVSWYQQTPGQGLQFLFEYFSETQRNKGNFPGRFSGRQFSNSRSEMNVSTLELGDSALYLCASSPSAGAPRNTEAFFGQGTRLTVV.